What follows are 8 T cell receptor beta chains derived from one specimen sequenced in a study of blood T cell repertoires in COVID-19 (dated by TCRdb to 2020 to 2022). Libraries were built with the immunoSEQ multiplex PCR assay. In TCRdb, the immuneACCESS table is reduced to in-frame sequences with V and J assigned. These tables do not hold every clone; where another copy was compared, an unresolved V gene accounts for under half, and the others remain unexplained. The sample table contains about 15,000 clones; only one count was recorded for roughly 80% of them. The top ten clones comprise roughly 10% of the sample. Sequenced sample: peripheral blood. All receptors derive from a human donor in a cohort sampled during active COVID-19.

V usage is TRBV4-1 and J usage is TRBJ2-5; D remains unclear. The V end lost 1 base, the J end lost 2 bases, and 8 bases lay between the germline ends. The CDR3 totals 14 residues. CDR1 is MGHRA, CDR2 YSYEKL, per germline. The CDR3 loop is CASSQAVVQETQYF. CDR3 coding DNA: TGCGCCAGCAGCCAAGCAGTCGTACAAGAGACCCAGTACTTC.

V and J are TRBV7-8 and TRBJ2-3, with D tentatively TRBD2 (5 bases). The V and J ends lost 2 bases and 2 bases respectively, with 11 bases between them. CDR3 length equals 15 residues. In germline, CDR1 is SGHVS, CDR2 FQNEAQ. The chain's CDR3 is CASSLSGSNTDTQYF. The DNA for the CDR3 is TGTGCCAGCAGCTTATCGGGGTCGAACACAGATACGCAGTATTTT.

This clone occurred a few times. The rearrangement uses TRBV5-5 and TRBJ1-1; 10 nucleotides agree with TRBD1. V dropped 4 bases and J dropped 4; count of bases not matched to a gene: 7. Germline V gives CDR1 SGHKS, CDR2 YYEKEE (reference sequence). The CDR3 length is 15 residues. The CDR3 reads CASSVGQGGTTEAFF. The DNA of the CDR3 is TGTGCCAGCAGCGTTGGACAGGGGGGGACCACTGAAGCTTTCTTT.

The V gene is TRBV19, the J gene TRBJ2-7, with 8 positions matching TRBD1. Unmatched junction bases numbered 14, after V lost 9 bases and J lost 7 bases. The CDR3 extends over 14 amino acids. In germline, CDR1 is LNHDA, CDR2 SQIVND (reference sequence). The CDR3 DNA is TGTGCCAGCGACCTCGGGACAGGCTCTAGGGAGCAGTACTTC. Protein: CASDLGTGSREQYF.

The V call is TRBV5-4, the J call TRBJ2-7; 9 bases align to TRBD1. Trimming removed 4 bases from V and 5 bases from J; junction bases left unmatched: 7. CDR3 length equals 14 residues. Germline V CDR1 and CDR2: SGHNT, YYREEE (reference sequence). CDR3 in amino acids: CASSEDRGRNEQYF. The CDR3 bases are TGTGCCAGCAGCGAGGACAGGGGAAGGAACGAGCAGTACTTC.

Only one count was recorded for this clone. The V and J genes are TRBV6-5 and TRBJ2-5; 10 positions agree with TRBD2. J gave up 5 bases and V 9 bases, and 9 bases lay outside the gene matches. Germline V lookup: CDR1 MNHEY, CDR2 SVGAGI. CDR3 length equals 14 residues. The CDR3, as DNA: TGTGCCAGTCAAGGGCTAGCGGGAGTTGAGACCCAGTACTTC. It specifies CASQGLAGVETQYF.

The DNA of the CDR3 is TGTGCCAGCAGTAAAGGGGTGGGACAGGGGGCACTAGGGTATGGCTACACCTTC. Translated: CASSKGVGQGALGYGYTF. The chain uses TRBV7-8 and TRBJ1-2; 12 bases match TRBD1. The V segment lost 6 bases and the J segment 5 bases; nucleotides outside the gene matches: 16. This CDR3 has 18 residues. Germline loops: CDR1 SGHVS, CDR2 FQNEAQ.

The J gene is TRBJ2-3, the V gene TRBV3-1 (or the pseudogene TRBV3-2), with 8 nucleotides matching TRBD1. Germline trimming cut 3 bases from V and 2 bases from J; bases unmatched to any gene: 1. Per germline, CDR1 LGHDT and CDR2 YNNKEL (reference sequence). CDR3 size: 14 residues. CDR3 sequence reads: CASSHRGLTDTQYF. The CDR3 region has the DNA TGTGCCAGCAGCCACAGGGGGCTCACAGATACGCAGTATTTT.